This T cell receptor beta chain appears in the sequencing data of a study of cytomegalovirus exposure and HLA in healthy donors. The PCR contained 60 Vbeta and 13 Jbeta primers. The assay was immunoSEQ multiplex PCR, and TCRdb's table has in-frame clones only and misses some. This table has fewer than 250,000 clones, more than 75% appearing once. After removal of 5 bases from V and 5 bases from J, the junction contained 8 bases not matched to a gene. The germline V gene has CDR1 KGHSH and CDR2 LQKENI. This CDR3 comprises 14 residues. General observations from the study: With further analysis later on, most CMV-associated TCR beta chains appeared HLA-restricted. Most subjects' HLA-A and HLA-B alleles were reportedly predicted from TCR beta sequences.

This clone was found once. Its antigen is unidentified. Source material: PBMCs. This clonotype originated in a human donor in good health. This rearrangement joins TRBV18 to TRBJ2-7; 8 bases align to TRBD2. The CDR3 sequence is CASSRAGLDHEQYF. In DNA form, the CDR3 reads TGTGCCAGCTCAAGAGCGGGACTAGACCACGAGCAGTACTTC.